The entry that follows covers one TCR beta chain sequence. The antigen is unknown. V was shortened by 6 bases and J by 0 bases, with 15 bases between the two germline ends. The CDR3 runs to 15 residues. Germline-derived CDR1 and CDR2 are SNHLY and FYNNEI. Execution of the assay was at deep level. Repertoires were generated with immunoSEQ multiplex PCR, while TCRdb's copy carries only in-frame clones and drops some. The sample contains about 530,000 clones, almost 97% of which appear only once. The data stem from a study of shared clonotypes between healthy human individuals. Study findings and constraints: Rarefaction curves obtained for sorted subsets showed sequencing incomplete despite large depth. Around 5% of naive CD4 clonotypes were shared across four donors.

Only Caucasian adults living in Nashville, Tennessee served as donors. The sequence was collected from a woman in her 30s in good health. Sequencing was carried out using naive CD4+ T cells sorted from blood. Subset described: CD45RA+ positively selected. The genes are TRBV2 and TRBJ2-7; no firm D call. As DNA, the CDR3 is TGTGCCAGCAGCCTGGAAGGGCTTAGCTCCTACGAGCAGTACTTC. It specifies CASSLEGLSSYEQYF.